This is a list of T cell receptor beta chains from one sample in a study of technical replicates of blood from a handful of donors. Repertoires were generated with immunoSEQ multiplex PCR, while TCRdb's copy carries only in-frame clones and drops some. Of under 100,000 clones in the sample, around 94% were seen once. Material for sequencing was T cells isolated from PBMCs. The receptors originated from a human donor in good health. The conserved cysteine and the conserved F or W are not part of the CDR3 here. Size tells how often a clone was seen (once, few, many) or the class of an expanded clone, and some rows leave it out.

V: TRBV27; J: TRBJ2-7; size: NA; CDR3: ASSPENRYPPYEQY
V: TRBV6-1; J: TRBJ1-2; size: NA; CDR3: ASSLGQGDYGYT
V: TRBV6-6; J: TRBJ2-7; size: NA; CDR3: ASSYWVAGGNEQY
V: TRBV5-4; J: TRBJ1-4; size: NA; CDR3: ASSPETGGNEKLF
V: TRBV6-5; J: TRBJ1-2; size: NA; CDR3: ASSYPGGYGYT
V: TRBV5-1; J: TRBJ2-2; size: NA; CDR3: ASSLREQRYTGELF
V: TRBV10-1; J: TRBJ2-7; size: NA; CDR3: ASRAASSYEQY
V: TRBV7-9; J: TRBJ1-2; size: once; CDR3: ASSLGSGQGIGYT
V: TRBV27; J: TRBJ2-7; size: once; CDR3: ASSFGQFMEQY
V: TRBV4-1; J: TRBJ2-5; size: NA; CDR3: ASSRQGSSQETQY
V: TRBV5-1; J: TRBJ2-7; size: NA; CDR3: ASSLVQGAEY
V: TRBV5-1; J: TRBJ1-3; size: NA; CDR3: ASSLSGVYSGNTIY
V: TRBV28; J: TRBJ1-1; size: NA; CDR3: ASSPRVATEAF
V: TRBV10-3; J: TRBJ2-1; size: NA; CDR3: AISDGERVSYNEQF
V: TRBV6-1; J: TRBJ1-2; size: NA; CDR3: ASRTGGWDYGYT
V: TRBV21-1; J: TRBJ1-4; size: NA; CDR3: ASIDGQGGESTNEKLF
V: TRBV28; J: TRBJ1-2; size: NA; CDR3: ASILRLGTGGKGYT
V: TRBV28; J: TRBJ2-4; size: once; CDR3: ASSFSPDSPAFVPSKNIQY
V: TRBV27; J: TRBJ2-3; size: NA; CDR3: ASSLTGLAGTDTQY
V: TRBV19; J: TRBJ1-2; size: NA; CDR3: ASTVGLGSNYGYT
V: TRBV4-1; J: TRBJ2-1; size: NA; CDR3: ASSRLAGEYNEQF
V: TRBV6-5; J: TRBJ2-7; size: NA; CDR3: ASSYSHTTGYEQY
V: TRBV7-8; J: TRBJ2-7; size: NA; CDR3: ASSFRGLAGDYEQY
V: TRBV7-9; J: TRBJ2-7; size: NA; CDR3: ASKPRDSSYEQY
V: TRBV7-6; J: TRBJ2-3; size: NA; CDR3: ASSLGGPQETTDTQY
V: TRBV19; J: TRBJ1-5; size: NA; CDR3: ASSKRQGATQDQPQH
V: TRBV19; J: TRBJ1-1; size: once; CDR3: ASSMGATEAF
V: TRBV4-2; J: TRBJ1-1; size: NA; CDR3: ASRLSEDNTEAF
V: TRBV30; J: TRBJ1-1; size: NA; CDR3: AWMSIGNTRPEAF
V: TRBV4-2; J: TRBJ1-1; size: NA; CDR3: ASSQVTGRRGTEAF
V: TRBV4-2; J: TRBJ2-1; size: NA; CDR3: ASSPGLAGENEQF